These T cell receptor beta chains were read from a single sample in a study of blood T cell repertoires in COVID-19. Assay used: immunoSEQ multiplex PCR; TCRdb lists only in-frame clones, some missing. The data hold 90,000 or so clones, with 90% observed a single time. Sequenced material: peripheral blood. Receptors were obtained from a young man with COVID-19, enrolled during active disease. Each CDR3 is given with its conserved first and last residue. Fields, in order: D gene, V gene, clone size, J gene, CDR3 DNA, CDR3 protein. The D gene is left open where the match is weak. Rows give clone size only sometimes, using once, few, many, or a class for an expanded clone.

D gene: .; V gene: TRBV7-2; clone size: .; J gene: TRBJ2-7; CDR3 DNA: TGTGCCAGCAGCTTGTCCGGGAGACCCGGATTTGAGTACTTC; CDR3 protein: CASSLSGRPGFEYF
D gene: TRBD2; V gene: TRBV7-2; clone size: .; J gene: TRBJ2-3; CDR3 DNA: TGTGCCAGCAGCTTAGGAACGGGAGGGGGGGATACGCAGTATTTT; CDR3 protein: CASSLGTGGGDTQYF
D gene: .; V gene: TRBV6-5; clone size: once; J gene: TRBJ1-1; CDR3 DNA: TGTGCCAGCAGCCACGGGTTGAGCACTGAAGCTTTCTTT; CDR3 protein: CASSHGLSTEAFF
D gene: TRBD2; V gene: TRBV29-1; clone size: once; J gene: TRBJ2-1; CDR3 DNA: TGCAGCGTCGTAGAGCGGGGGGGTAATGAGCAGTTCTTC; CDR3 protein: CSVVERGGNEQFF
D gene: TRBD2; V gene: TRBV2; clone size: .; J gene: TRBJ2-3; CDR3 DNA: TGTGCCAGACCGGGACTAGCGGACACAGATACGCAGTATTTT; CDR3 protein: CARPGLADTDTQYF
D gene: .; V gene: TRBV24-1; clone size: .; J gene: TRBJ2-6; CDR3 DNA: TGTGCCACCAGGGCTTCTGGGGCCAACGTCCTGACTTTC; CDR3 protein: CATRASGANVLTF
D gene: TRBD1; V gene: TRBV4-2; clone size: .; J gene: TRBJ1-2; CDR3 DNA: TGTGCCAGCAGCCCTGAAACAGGGGGCGCCTATGGCTACACCTTC; CDR3 protein: CASSPETGGAYGYTF
D gene: .; V gene: TRBV20-1; clone size: .; J gene: TRBJ2-1; CDR3 DNA: TGCAGTGCTAGTTCAATTAGCTCCTACAATGAGCAGTTCTTC; CDR3 protein: CSASSISSYNEQFF
D gene: TRBD1; V gene: TRBV5-1; clone size: .; J gene: TRBJ2-7; CDR3 DNA: TGCGCCAGCAGCTTAATTCCGATCCGGGACAGGGTCCCTTACGAGCAGTACTTC; CDR3 protein: CASSLIPIRDRVPYEQYF
D gene: .; V gene: TRBV7-6; clone size: .; J gene: TRBJ2-2; CDR3 DNA: TGTGCCAGCAGCTTACAGGGGCCCTGGACCGGGGAGCTGTTTTTT; CDR3 protein: CASSLQGPWTGELFF
D gene: TRBD1; V gene: TRBV2; clone size: medium-sized; J gene: TRBJ1-2; CDR3 DNA: TGTGCCAGCAGTGGACCGGGACAGACCGAGCGGGGCTACACCTTC; CDR3 protein: CASSGPGQTERGYTF